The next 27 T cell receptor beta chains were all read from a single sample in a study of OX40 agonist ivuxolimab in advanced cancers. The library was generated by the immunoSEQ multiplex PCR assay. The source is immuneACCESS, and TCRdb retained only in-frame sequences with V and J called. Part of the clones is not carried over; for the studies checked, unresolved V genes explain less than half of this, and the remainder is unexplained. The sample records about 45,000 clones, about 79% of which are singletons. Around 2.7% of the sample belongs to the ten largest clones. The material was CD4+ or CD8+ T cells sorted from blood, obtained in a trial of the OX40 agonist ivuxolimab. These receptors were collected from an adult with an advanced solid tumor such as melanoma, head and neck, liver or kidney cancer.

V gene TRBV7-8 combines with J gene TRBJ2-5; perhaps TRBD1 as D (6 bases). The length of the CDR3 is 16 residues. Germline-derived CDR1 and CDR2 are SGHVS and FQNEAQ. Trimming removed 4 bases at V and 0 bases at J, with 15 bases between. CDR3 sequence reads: CASSSSTGVYQETQYF. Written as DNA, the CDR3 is TGTGCCAGCAGCTCATCGACAGGAGTGTACCAAGAGACCCAGTACTTC.

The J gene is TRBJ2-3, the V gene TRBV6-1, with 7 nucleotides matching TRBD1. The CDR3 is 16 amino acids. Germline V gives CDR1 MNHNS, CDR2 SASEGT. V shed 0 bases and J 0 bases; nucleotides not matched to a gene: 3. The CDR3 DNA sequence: TGTGCCAGCAGTGAAGCGACAGGGTCTAGCACAGATACGCAGTATTTT. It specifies CASSEATGSSTDTQYF.

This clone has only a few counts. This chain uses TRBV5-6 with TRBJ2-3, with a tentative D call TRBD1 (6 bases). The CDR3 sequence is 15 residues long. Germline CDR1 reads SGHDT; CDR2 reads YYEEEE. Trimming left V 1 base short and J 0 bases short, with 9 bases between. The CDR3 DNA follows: TGTGCCAGCAGCTTGATACAGGGCAGCACAGATACGCAGTATTTT. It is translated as CASSLIQGSTDTQYF.

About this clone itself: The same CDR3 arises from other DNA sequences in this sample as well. The CDR3 sequence: CASSMYRGAGGSPLHF. The CDR3 bases are TGTGCCAGCAGCATGTACAGGGGCGCGGGGGGATCACCCCTCCACTTT. This chain connects TRBV5-5 to TRBJ1-6; TRBD1 matches at 7 bases. Germline CDR1 is SGHKS and CDR2 is YYEKEE (reference sequence). The V segment lost 4 bases and the J segment 10 bases; nucleotides outside the gene matches: 14. The length of the CDR3 is 16 residues.

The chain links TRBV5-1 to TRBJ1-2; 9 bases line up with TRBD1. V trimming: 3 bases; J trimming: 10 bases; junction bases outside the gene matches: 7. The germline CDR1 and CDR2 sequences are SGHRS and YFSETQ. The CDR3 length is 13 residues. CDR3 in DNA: TGCGCCAGCAGCTCGGGACAGGGATGGTACTACACCTTC. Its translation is CASSSGQGWYYTF.

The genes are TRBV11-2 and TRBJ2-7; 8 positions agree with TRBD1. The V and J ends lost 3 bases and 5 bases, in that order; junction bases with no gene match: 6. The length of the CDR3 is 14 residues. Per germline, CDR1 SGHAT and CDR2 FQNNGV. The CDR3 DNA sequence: TGTGCCAGCAGCTTCTCGGACAGGGTCAACGAGCAGTACTTC. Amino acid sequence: CASSFSDRVNEQYF.

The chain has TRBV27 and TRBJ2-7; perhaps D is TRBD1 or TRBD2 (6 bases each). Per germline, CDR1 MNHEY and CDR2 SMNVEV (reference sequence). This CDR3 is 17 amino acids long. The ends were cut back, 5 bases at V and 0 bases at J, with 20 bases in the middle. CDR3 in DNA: TGTGCCAGCAGTCCCCTTGGGGGGCGGGGCAGCTCCTACGAGCAGTACTTC. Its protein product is CASSPLGGRGSSYEQYF.

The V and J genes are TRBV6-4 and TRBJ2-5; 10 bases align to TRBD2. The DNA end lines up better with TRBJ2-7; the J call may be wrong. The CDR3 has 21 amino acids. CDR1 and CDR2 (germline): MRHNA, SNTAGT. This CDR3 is CASSDPKSPSGTSDVPYEQYF. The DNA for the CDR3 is TGTGCCAGCAGTGACCCGAAATCCCCGTCCGGGACTAGCGACGTTCCCTACGAGCAGTACTTC.

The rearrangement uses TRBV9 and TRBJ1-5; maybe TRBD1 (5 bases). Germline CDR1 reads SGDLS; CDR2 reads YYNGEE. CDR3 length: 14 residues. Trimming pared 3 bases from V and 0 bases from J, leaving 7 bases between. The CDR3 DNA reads TGTGCCAGCAGCGAGGGGAATAGCAATCAGCCCCAGCATTTT. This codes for CASSEGNSNQPQHF.

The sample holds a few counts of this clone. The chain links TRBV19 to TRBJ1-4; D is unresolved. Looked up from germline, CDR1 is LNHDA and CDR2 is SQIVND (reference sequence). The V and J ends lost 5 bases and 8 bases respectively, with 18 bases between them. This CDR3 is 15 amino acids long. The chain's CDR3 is CASSGLRGREEKLFF. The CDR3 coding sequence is TGTGCCAGTAGTGGACTAAGAGGGCGGGAAGAAAAACTGTTTTTT.

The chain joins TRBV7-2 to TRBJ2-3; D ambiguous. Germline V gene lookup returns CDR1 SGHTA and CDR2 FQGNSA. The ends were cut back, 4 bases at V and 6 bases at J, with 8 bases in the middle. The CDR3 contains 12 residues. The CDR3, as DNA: TGTGCCAGCAGCTCGACTTCGGATACGCAGTATTTT. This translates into CASSSTSDTQYF.

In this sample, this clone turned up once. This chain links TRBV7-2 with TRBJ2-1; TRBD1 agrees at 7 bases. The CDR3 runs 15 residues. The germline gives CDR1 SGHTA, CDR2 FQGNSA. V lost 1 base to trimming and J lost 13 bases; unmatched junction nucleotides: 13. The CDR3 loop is CASSLGQGGRRGQFF. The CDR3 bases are TGTGCCAGCAGCTTAGGACAGGGTGGGCGCAGGGGCCAGTTCTTC.

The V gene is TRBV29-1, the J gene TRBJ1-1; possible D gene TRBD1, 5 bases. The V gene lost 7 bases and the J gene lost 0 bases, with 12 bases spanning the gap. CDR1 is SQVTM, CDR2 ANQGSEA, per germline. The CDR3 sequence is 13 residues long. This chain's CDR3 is CSAKRDLNTEAFF. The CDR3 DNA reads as TGCAGCGCCAAGCGGGACTTGAACACTGAAGCTTTCTTT.

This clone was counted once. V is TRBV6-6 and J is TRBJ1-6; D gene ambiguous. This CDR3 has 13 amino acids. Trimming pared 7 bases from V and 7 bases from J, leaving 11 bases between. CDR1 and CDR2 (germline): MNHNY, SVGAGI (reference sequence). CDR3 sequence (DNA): TGTGCCAGCACTCTACACCGAAATTCACCCCTCCACTTT. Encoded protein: CASTLHRNSPLHF.

The CDR3 region is CASSLDGLGQPQHF. CDR3 nucleotides: TGCGCCAGCAGCTTGGACGGGTTGGGTCAGCCCCAGCATTTT. The chain employs TRBV5-1 and TRBJ1-5; D gene ambiguous. The CDR3 runs 14 residues. V lost 0 bases to trimming and J lost 6 bases, with 10 bases between them. CDR1 SGHRS and CDR2 YFSETQ come from the germline V gene.

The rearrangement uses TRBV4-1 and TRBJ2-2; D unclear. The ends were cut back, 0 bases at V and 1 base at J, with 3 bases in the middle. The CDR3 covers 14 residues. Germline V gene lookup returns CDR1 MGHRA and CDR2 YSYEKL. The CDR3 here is CASSQDGNTGELFF. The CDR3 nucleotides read TGCGCCAGCAGCCAAGACGGGAACACCGGGGAGCTGTTTTTT.

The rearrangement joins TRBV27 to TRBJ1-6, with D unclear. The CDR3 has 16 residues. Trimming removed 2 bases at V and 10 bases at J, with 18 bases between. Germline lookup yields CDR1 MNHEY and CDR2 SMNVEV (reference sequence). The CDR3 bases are TGTGCCAGCAGTTTAAGGGATCGACCTACCAGCTCACCCCTCCACTTT. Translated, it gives CASSLRDRPTSSPLHF.

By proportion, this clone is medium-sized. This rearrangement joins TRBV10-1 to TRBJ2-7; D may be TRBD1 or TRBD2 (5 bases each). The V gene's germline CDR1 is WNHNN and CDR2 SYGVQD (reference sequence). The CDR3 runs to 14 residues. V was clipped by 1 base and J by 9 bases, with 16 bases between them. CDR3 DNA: TGCGCCAGCAGTGAGTTGGGGACCCCTACGATGCAGTACTTC. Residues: CASSELGTPTMQYF.

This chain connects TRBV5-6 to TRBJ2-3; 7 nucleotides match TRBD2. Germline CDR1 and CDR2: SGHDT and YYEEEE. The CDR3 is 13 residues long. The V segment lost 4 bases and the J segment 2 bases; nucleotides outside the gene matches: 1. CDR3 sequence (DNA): TGTGCCAGCAGCCGGGAGGTCACAGATACGCAGTATTTT. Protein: CASSREVTDTQYF.

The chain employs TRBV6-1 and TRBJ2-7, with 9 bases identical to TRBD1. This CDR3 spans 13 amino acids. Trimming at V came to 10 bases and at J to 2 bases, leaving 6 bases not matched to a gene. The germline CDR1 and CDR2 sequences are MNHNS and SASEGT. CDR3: CANGGQGPYEQYF. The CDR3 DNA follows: TGTGCCAACGGGGGACAGGGACCCTACGAGCAGTACTTC.

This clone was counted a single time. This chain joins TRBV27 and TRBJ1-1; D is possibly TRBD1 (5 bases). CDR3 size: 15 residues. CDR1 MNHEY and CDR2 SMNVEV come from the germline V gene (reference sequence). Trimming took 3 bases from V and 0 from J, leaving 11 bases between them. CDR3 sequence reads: CASSFLGTVNTEAFF. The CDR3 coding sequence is TGTGCCAGCAGTTTTTTAGGGACGGTGAACACTGAAGCTTTCTTT.

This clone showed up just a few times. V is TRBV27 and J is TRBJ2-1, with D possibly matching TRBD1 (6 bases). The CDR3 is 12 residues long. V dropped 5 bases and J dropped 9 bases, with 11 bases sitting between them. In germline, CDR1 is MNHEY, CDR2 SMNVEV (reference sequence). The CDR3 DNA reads TGTGCCAGCAGTGCGCAGGGGTTTGAGCAGTTCTTC. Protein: CASSAQGFEQFF.

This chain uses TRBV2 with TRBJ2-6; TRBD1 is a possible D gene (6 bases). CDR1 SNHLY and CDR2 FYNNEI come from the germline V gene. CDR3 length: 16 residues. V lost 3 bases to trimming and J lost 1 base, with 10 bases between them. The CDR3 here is CASSDGRGSGANVLTF. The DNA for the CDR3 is TGTGCCAGCAGTGACGGCAGGGGATCTGGGGCCAACGTCCTGACTTTC.

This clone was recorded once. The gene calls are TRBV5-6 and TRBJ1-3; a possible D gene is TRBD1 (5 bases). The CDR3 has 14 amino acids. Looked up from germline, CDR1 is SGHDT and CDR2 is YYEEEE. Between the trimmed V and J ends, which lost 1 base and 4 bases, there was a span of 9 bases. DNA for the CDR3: TGTGCCAGCAGCTTGCCAGGGCAAGGAAACACCATATATTTT. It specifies CASSLPGQGNTIYF.

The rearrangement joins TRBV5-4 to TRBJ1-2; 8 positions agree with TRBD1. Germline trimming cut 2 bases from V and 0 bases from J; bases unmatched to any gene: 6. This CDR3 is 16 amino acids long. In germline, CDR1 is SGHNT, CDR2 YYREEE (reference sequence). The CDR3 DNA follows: TGTGCCAGCAGCTTCGGACAGGGCTCGACTAACTATGGCTACACCTTC. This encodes CASSFGQGSTNYGYTF. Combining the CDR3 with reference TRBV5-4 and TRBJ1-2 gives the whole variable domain ETGVTQSPTHLIKTRGQQVTLRCSSQSGHNTVSWYQQALGQGPQFIFQYYREEENGRGNFPPRFSGLQFPNYSSELNVNALELDDSALYLCASSFGQGSTNYGYTFGSGTRLTVV.

This chain's CDR3 is CASSLSPSGDYGYTF. The CDR3 nucleotides read TGTGCCAGCAGCTTATCCCCCTCGGGAGACTATGGCTACACCTTC. This chain joins TRBV11-2 and TRBJ1-2; D is undetermined. The CDR3 totals 15 residues. Germline loops: CDR1 SGHAT, CDR2 FQNNGV. Trimming shortened V by 2 bases and J by 3 bases, and 13 bases separated the two germline ends.

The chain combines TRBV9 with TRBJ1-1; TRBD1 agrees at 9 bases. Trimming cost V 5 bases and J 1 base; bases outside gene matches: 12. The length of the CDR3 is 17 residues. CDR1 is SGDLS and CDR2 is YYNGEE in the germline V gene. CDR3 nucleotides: TGTGCCAGCAGTCACCCGACAGGGGGTAACCCGAACACTGAAGCTTTCTTT. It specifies CASSHPTGGNPNTEAFF.